This TCR beta chain was recovered during a study of OX40 agonist ivuxolimab in advanced cancers. The CDR3 spans 15 residues. The germline V gene encodes CDR1 MNHEY and CDR2 SVGAGI. Trimming shortened V by 2 bases and J by 4 bases, and 15 bases separated the two germline ends. The assay was immunoSEQ multiplex PCR, and TCRdb's table has in-frame clones only and misses some. The data contain 75,000 to 100,000 clones, less than 85% of them singletons. J is TRBJ2-7 and V is TRBV6-5; D may be TRBD2 (7 bases). The sequence derives from an adult with an advanced solid tumor such as melanoma, head and neck, liver or kidney cancer. The source material was CD4+ or CD8+ T cells sorted from blood, sampled in a trial of the OX40 agonist ivuxolimab. This CDR3 reads CASSYVGGGLYEQYF. The CDR3 DNA sequence: TGTGCCAGCAGTTACGTGGGCGGGGGCCTTTACGAGCAGTACTTC.